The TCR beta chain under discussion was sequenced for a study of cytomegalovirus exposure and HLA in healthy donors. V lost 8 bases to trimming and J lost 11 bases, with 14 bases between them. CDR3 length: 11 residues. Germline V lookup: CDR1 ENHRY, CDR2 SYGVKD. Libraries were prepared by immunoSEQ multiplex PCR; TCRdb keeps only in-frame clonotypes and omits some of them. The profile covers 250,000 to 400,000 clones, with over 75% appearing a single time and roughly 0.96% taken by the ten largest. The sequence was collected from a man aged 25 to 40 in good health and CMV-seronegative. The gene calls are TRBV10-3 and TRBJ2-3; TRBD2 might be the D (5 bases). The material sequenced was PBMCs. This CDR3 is CAIGPRAEQYF. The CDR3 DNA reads TGTGCCATCGGCCCGCGGGCGGAGCAGTATTTT.